The source of this TCR beta chain is a study of HIV-infected children after antiretroviral therapy interruption. Study overall: Children were on planned treatment interruption or continuous treatment. Samples from the continuous-treatment group were taken at weeks 0, 48 and 150.

The table lists this clonotype with many counts. A 3' RACE protocol on RNA, with unique molecular identifiers, produced the TCR library. TCRdb reprocessed the 3' RACE reads via MiXCR and lists one record per CDR3 protein. Among about 46,000 distinct CDR3 sequences listed, 4.3% were seen once. The treatment denotes: PENTA 11 planned treatment interruption arm or continuous ART arm. Samples needed at least 5 million viable cryopreserved PBMCs. This sequence originates from a pool of human donors with HIV. The input for sequencing was CD45RA+ CD4+ T cells from PBMCs, pooled from several time points, taken from a donor given antiretroviral therapy, either interrupted or continuous. The subset was: naive CD4+ CD45RA+ CD45RO- T cells.

The CDR3, as DNA: TGTGCCAGCAGCCCAGAGGACGGCCGCACAGATACGCAGTATTTT. Amino acid sequence: CASSPEDGRTDTQYF. This chain connects TRBV11-3 to TRBJ2-3; D is unresolved. CDR3 length: 15 residues. Trimming took 5 bases from V and 1 from J, leaving 13 bases between them. From germline, CDR1 is SGHNT and CDR2 YENEEA.